Following are 7 T cell receptor beta chains from one sample sequenced in a study of long-term antiretroviral therapy in people with HIV. Sequencing used immunoSEQ v3.0 at survey level. Using immunoSEQ multiplex PCR, the repertoire was profiled, and TCRdb retains in-frame clones only, with some absent. The data contain 10,000 to 14,000 clones, around 89% of them singletons. Source: unsorted PBMCs, taken 0.2 years before starting antiretroviral therapy. These receptors all stem from a woman in her thirties or forties with HIV.

The chain joins TRBV19 to TRBJ1-2; the D gene is possibly TRBD1 (5 bases). There are 15 residues in the CDR3. The V gene's germline CDR1 is LNHDA and CDR2 SQIVND (reference sequence). Trimming cost V 4 bases and J 5 bases, with 17 bases left between them. CDR3 coding DNA: TGTGCCAGTAGTACCCTCGGGGGGTCCACATATGGCTACACCTTC. Translation gives CASSTLGGSTYGYTF. The full variable domain, in which reference TRBV19 and TRBJ1-2 provide the parts outside the CDR3, is DGGITQSPKYLFRKEGQNVTLSCEQNLNHDAMYWYRQDPGQGLRLIYYSQIVNDFQKGDIAEGYSVSREKKESFPLTVTSAQKNPTAFYLCASSTLGGSTYGYTFGSGTRLTVV.

The V and J genes are TRBV10-3 and TRBJ1-2; tentatively, D is TRBD1 (5 bases). CDR3 length: 15 amino acids. The ends were cut back, 3 bases at V and 7 bases at J, with 18 bases in the middle. Germline V gives CDR1 ENHRY, CDR2 SYGVKD. The CDR3 is CAISDVVMGVFGYTF. CDR3 DNA: TGTGCCATCAGTGACGTAGTTATGGGGGTATTTGGCTACACCTTC.

The V call is TRBV6-6, the J call TRBJ1-2, with D hard to call. Per germline, CDR1 MNHNY and CDR2 SVGAGI (reference sequence). Trimming removed 2 bases from V and 7 bases from J, with 17 bases in between. The CDR3 length is 15 residues. The CDR3 bases are TGTGCCAGCAGTTACGGAGGGAGAGAGGCGTCTGGCTACACCTTC. Amino acids: CASSYGGREASGYTF.

CDR3 in DNA: TGCGCCAGCAGCCAAGAGGGAATAGCGACCTTC. Its protein is CASSQEGIATF. This rearrangement joins TRBV4-3 to TRBJ1-2; no definite D call. Trimming stripped 0 bases from V and 14 bases from J, with 10 bases between. This CDR3 spans 11 amino acids. Germline values: CDR1 LGHNA, CDR2 YSLEER.

The gene calls are TRBV10-2 and TRBJ1-1, with D tentatively TRBD1 (5 bases). There are 13 residues in the CDR3. Germline lookup yields CDR1 WSHSY and CDR2 SAAADI. The germline V and J ends were trimmed by 7 bases and 0 bases, with 9 bases remaining between them. In DNA form, the CDR3 reads TGCGCCAGCACCCAGGGTATGAACACTGAAGCTTTCTTT. This sequence encodes CASTQGMNTEAFF.

This clone has only one observation. J is TRBJ1-1 and V is TRBV2; a possible D gene is TRBD1 (5 bases). Trimming took 3 bases from V and 5 from J, leaving 10 bases between them. The CDR3 contains 13 residues. Germline V CDR1 and CDR2: SNHLY, FYNNEI. The CDR3 sequence: CASSDRGTTEAFF. For the CDR3, the DNA is TGTGCCAGCAGTGATCGGGGGACGACTGAAGCTTTCTTT.

The gene calls are TRBV19 and TRBJ2-1; 8 bases are shared with TRBD1. Per the germline V gene, CDR1 is LNHDA and CDR2 is SQIVND (reference sequence). Trimming removed 7 bases from V and 3 bases from J; junction bases left unmatched: 5. CDR3 size: 14 residues. Written as DNA, the CDR3 is TGTGCCAGTACCAGGGGGACAGGCTACAATGAGCAGTTCTTC. Protein: CASTRGTGYNEQFF.